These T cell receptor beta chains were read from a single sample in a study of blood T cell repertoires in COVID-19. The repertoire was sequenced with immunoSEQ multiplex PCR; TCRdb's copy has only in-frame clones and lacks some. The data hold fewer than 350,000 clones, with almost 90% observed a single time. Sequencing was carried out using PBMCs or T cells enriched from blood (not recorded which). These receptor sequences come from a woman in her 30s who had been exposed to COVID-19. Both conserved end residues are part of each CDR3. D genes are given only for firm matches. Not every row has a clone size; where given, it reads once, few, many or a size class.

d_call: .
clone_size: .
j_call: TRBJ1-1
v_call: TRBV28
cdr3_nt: TGTGCCAGCAGTTTACCCCGTCAGGGCACTGAAGCTTTCTTT
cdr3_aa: CASSLPRQGTEAFF

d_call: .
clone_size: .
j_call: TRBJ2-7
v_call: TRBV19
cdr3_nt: TGTGCCAGTAGTCTCGGACTGGCCTACGAGCAGTACTTC
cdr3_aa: CASSLGLAYEQYF

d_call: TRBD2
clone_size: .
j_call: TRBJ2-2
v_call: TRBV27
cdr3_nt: TGTGCCAGCAGTTCGCTTACGGGACTAGTCACCGGGGAGCTGTTTTTT
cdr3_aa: CASSSLTGLVTGELFF

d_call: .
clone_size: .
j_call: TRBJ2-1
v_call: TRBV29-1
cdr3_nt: TGCAGCGGCAGGACTTCGTACAATGAGCAGTTCTTC
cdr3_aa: CSGRTSYNEQFF

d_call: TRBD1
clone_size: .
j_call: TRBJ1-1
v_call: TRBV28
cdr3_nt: TGTGCCAGCAGTCTGGGACAGGTCCCTGAAGCTTTCTTT
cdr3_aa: CASSLGQVPEAFF

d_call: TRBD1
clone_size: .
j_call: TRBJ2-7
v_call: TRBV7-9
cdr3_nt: TGTGCCAGCAGCCGGGGACAGGGGCGCTCCTACGAGCAGTACTTC
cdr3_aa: CASSRGQGRSYEQYF

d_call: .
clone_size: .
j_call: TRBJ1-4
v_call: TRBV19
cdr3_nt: TGTGCCAGTAGAAAACCGGGAGACGAAAAACTGTTTTTT
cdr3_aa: CASRKPGDEKLFF

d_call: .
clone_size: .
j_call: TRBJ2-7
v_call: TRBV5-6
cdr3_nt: TGTGCCAGCAGCCTAGACTACCACGAGCAGTACTTC
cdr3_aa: CASSLDYHEQYF

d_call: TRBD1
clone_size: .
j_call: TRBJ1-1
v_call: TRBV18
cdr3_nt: TGTGCCAGCTCACCACCGGTGGCAGGGGGCCCCCGGTTGGCTGAAGCTTTCTTT
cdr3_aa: CASSPPVAGGPRLAEAFF

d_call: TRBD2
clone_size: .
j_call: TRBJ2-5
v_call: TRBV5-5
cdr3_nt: TGTGCCAGCAGCTTCCTAGCGGGAGGTGTGGAGACCCAGTACTTC
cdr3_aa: CASSFLAGGVETQYF

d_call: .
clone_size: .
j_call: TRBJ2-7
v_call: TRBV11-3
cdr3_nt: TGTGCCAGCGTTGAAGCCTACTACGAGCAGTACTTC
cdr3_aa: CASVEAYYEQYF

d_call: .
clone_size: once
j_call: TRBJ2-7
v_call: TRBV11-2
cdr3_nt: TGTGCCAGCAGCTCCTACCTGGACAGATCCTACGAGCAGTACTTC
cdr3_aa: CASSSYLDRSYEQYF

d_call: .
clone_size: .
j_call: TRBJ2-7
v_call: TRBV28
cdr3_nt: TGTGCCAGCAGTTTATCCCTCAGGGCCCCCTACGAGCAGTACTTC
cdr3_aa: CASSLSLRAPYEQYF

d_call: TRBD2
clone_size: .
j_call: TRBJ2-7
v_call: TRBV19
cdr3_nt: TGTGCCAGTAGTATAGTAGCGGGGGAATACGAGCAGTACTTC
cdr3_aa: CASSIVAGEYEQYF

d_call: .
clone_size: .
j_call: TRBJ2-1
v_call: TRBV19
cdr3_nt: TGTGCCAGTAGTATTTTTGGCTTTCCTGAGCGCAATGAGCAGTTCTTC
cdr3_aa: CASSIFGFPERNEQFF

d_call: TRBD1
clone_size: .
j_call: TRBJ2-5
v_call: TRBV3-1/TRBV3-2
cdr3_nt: TGTGCCAGCAGCCTCGGACAGGGTTGGATCCAGTACTTC
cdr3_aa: CASSLGQGWIQYF

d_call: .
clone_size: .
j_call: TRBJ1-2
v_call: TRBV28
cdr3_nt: TGTGCCAGCAGTATTACAGACATTAACTATGGCTACACCTTC
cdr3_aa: CASSITDINYGYTF

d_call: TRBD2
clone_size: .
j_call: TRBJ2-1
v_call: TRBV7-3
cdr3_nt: TGTGCCAGCAGCTTAAAACGGGGCGGGAGCAATGAGCAGTTCTTC
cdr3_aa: CASSLKRGGSNEQFF

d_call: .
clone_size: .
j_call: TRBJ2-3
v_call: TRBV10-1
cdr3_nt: TGCGCCAGCAGCGGCGGCCACACAGATACGCAGTATTTT
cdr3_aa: CASSGGHTDTQYF

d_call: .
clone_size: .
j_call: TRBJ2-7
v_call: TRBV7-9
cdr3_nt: TGTGCCAGCAGCCCGACCCCGGGGTACGAGCAGTACTTC
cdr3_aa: CASSPTPGYEQYF

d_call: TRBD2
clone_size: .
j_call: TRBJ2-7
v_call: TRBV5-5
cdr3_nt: TGTGCCAGCAGTTTGGCGGGGACTAGCGTCTACGAGCAGTACTTC
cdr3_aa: CASSLAGTSVYEQYF

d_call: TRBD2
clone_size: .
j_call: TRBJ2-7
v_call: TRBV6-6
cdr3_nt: TGTGCCACCCGGGGGTCCCTAGCGGGAGACGAGCAGTACTTC
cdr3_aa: CATRGSLAGDEQYF

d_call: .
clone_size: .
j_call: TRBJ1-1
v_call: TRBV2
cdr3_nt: TGTGCCAGCAGGACCCGGAGGTGGAACACTGAAGCTTTCTTT
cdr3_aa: CASRTRRWNTEAFF

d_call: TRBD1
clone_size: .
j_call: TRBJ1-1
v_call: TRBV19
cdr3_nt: TGTGCCAGTAGGACCACAGGGGCGGACACTGAAGCTTTCTTT
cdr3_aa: CASRTTGADTEAFF

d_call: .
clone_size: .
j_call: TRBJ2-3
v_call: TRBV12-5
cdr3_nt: TGTGCTAGTGGCCCCCCGCGGAGCGGAAGCACAGATACGCAGTATTTT
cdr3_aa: CASGPPRSGSTDTQYF

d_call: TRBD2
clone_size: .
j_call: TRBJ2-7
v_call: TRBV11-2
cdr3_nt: TGTGCCAGCAGCAACCAAAGACTAGCGGGGGCCTCTCGGGACTACGAGCAGTACTTC
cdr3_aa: CASSNQRLAGASRDYEQYF

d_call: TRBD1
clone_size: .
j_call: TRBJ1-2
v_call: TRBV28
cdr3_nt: TGTGCCAGCAGTTTATCTATACAGGGGAGAGGCTACACCTTC
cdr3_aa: CASSLSIQGRGYTF

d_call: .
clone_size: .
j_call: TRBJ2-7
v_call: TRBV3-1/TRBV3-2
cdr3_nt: TGTGCCAGCAGCCAAGGCAGTAATTCCTACGAGCAGTACTTC
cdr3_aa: CASSQGSNSYEQYF

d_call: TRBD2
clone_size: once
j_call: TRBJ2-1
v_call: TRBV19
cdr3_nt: TGTGCCAGTATCCCGACTAGCGGGAGGGCCCCTTCCTACAATGAGCAGTTCTTC
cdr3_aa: CASIPTSGRAPSYNEQFF

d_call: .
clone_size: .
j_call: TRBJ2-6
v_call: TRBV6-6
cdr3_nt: TGTGCCAGCAAGACAGGCTTCTCTGGGGCCAACGTCCTGACTTTC
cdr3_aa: CASKTGFSGANVLTF

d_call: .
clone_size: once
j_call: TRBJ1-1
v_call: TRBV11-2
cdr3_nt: TGTGCCAGCAGCTCGCAGGGGAACACTGAAGCTTTCTTT
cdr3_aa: CASSSQGNTEAFF

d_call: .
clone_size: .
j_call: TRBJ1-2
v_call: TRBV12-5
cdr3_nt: TGTGCTAGTCGCCCTTCGGGAAACTATGGCTACACCTTC
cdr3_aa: CASRPSGNYGYTF

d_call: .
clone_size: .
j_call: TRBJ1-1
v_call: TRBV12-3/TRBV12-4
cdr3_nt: TGTGCCAGCAGTTTCAGGAACACTGAAGCTTTCTTT
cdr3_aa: CASSFRNTEAFF

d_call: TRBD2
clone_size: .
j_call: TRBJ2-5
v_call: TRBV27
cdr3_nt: TGTGCCAGCAGTCCGGGGACTAGCGGGAGGGAGACCCAGTACTTC
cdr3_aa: CASSPGTSGRETQYF

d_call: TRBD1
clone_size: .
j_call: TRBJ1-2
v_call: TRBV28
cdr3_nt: TGTGCCAGCAGTTTTGGACAGGGAGCTGGCTACACCTTC
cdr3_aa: CASSFGQGAGYTF

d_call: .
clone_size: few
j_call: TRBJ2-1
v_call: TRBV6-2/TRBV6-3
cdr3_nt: TGTGCCAGCAGTTTTTTCAGCGGGTCGAGCTCCTACAATGAGCAGTTCTTC
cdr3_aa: CASSFFSGSSSYNEQFF

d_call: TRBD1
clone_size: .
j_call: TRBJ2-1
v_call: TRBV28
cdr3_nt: TGTGCCAGCAGCCTCCCGGGACAGGGTGCTAGTGAGCAGTTCTTC
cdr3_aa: CASSLPGQGASEQFF

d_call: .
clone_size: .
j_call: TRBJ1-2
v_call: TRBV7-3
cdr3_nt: TGTGCCAGCAGCAAAACTACAGGGATCGGGGATGGCTACACCTTC
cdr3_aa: CASSKTTGIGDGYTF

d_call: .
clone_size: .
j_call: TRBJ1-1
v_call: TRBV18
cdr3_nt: TGTGCCAGCTCACCGGGGAGGACGGGTGCCTTGAACACTGAAGCTTTCTTT
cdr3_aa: CASSPGRTGALNTEAFF

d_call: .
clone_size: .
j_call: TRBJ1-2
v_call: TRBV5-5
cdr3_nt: TGTGCCAGCAGCCAAACGGCAGGGGCCTCCTATGGCTACACCTTC
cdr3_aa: CASSQTAGASYGYTF

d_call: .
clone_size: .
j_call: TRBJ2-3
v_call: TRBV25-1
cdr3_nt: TGTGCCAGCAGTGCAGGGGGGCATACGCAGTATTTT
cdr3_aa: CASSAGGHTQYF

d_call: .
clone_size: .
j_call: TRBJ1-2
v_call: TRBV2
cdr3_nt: TGTGCCAGCAGTGAATATCCTGGCTACACCTTC
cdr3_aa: CASSEYPGYTF

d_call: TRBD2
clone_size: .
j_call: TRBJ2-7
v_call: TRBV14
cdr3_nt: TGTGCCAGCAGCCGCAACCTAGCGGGAAGAGCCGAGCAGTACTTC
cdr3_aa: CASSRNLAGRAEQYF

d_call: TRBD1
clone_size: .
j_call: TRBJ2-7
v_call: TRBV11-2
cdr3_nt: TGTGCCAGCAGCTTAGGGACAGGGGGCACCTCCTACGAGCAGTACTTC
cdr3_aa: CASSLGTGGTSYEQYF

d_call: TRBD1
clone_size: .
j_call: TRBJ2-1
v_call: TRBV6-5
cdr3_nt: TGTGCCAGCAGTTCGACAGGGGCCCCTGGTAGTGAGCAGTTCTTC
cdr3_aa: CASSSTGAPGSEQFF